The 2 T cell receptor beta chains reported below all come from one sample, sequenced in a study of blood T cell repertoires in COVID-19. The table came from immunoSEQ multiplex PCR; TCRdb's copy has only in-frame clones and leaves some out. Of about 88,000 clones listed, approximately 90% were seen once; the top ten hold over 1.5%. The sample was peripheral blood. The receptors shown here come from a man in his sixties with acute or convalescent COVID-19.

J is TRBJ1-5 and V is TRBV20-1; possible D gene TRBD1, 6 bases. The CDR3 is 14 amino acids. Trimming removed 3 bases from V and 5 bases from J, with 14 bases in between. Germline CDR1 reads DFQATT; CDR2 reads SNEGSKA (reference sequence). Here the CDR3 DNA reads TGCAGTGCTAGTCCTTCAACAGGGTATCAGCCCCAGCATTTT. This codes for CSASPSTGYQPQHF.

V and J are TRBV6-2 or TRBV6-3 and TRBJ2-3; 10 bases agree with TRBD2. The CDR3 covers 16 residues. J was trimmed by 0 bases and V by 2 bases; bases with no gene match: 2. Germline V CDR1 and CDR2: MNHEY, SVGEGT. DNA of the CDR3: TGTGCCAGCAGTTACGGACTAGCGGCAAGCACAGATACGCAGTATTTT. Translated, it gives CASSYGLAASTDTQYF.